This T cell receptor (beta chain) appears in the sequencing data of a study of OX40 agonist ivuxolimab in advanced cancers. Whole-study context: The dose-escalation cohort was around 83% male, with a mean age of approximately 62 years, ranging roughly 23 to 85. Of the participants, roughly 40% had some prior anti-PD-1, anti-PD-L1 or anti-CTLA-4 therapy, which was allowed.

Some clones are missing from TCRdb's copy, which holds only in-frame ones; the method was immunoSEQ multiplex PCR. The sample lists tens of thousands of clones; just over 90% were seen once. Patients were ineligible given autoimmune disease history or systemic immunosuppression. The CDR3 length is 15 residues. Trimming took 3 bases from V and 0 from J; bases not matched to a gene: 5. Germline V gene lookup returns CDR1 MDHEN and CDR2 SYDVKM. This clone has only one observation. The V and J genes are TRBV28 and TRBJ2-7; 7 bases are a match to TRBD1. The clonotype was recovered from an adult with an advanced solid tumor such as melanoma, head and neck, liver or kidney cancer. The sample consisted of CD4+ or CD8+ T cells sorted from blood, taken in a trial of the OX40 agonist ivuxolimab. The CDR3 region has the DNA TGTGCCAGCAGTTTTTTACAGGGGACCTCCTACGAGCAGTACTTC. Its translation: CASSFLQGTSYEQYF.